This entry describes one T cell receptor (beta chain). Its antigen is currently unknown. Clones were read by immunoSEQ multiplex PCR, and TCRdb kept only the in-frame ones, dropping some. The sample carries 65,000 to 95,000 clones, around 89% recorded once. This CDR3 is built from 15 residues. Germline CDR1 and CDR2: SGDLS and YYNGEE. With 3 bases removed from V and 0 bases from J, the gap between germline ends came to 9 bases. The data were taken from a study of OX40 agonist ivuxolimab in advanced cancers. At the level of the study: Treatment of patients was with ivuxolimab, an agonistic anti-OX40 (CD134) antibody. Study findings and constraints: Expanded clones were, on average, more numerous in CD8+ T cells than in CD4+. At 0.1 to 3.0 mg/kg, clonal expansion of CD4+ and CD8+ blood T cells had occurred by week 6. The specificity for antigen of the expanded peripheral T cells was not determined.

The specimen comprised CD4+ or CD8+ T cells sorted from blood, sampled in a trial of the OX40 agonist ivuxolimab. The chain uses TRBV9 and TRBJ2-2; D ambiguous. This clonotype originated in an adult with an advanced solid tumor such as melanoma, head and neck, liver or kidney cancer. The CDR3, as DNA: TGTGCCAGCAGCGGCAAGAGAGCGAACACCGGGGAGCTGTTTTTT. Its translation: CASSGKRANTGELFF.